The sequence of this T cell receptor (beta chain) was determined in a study of blood T cell repertoires in COVID-19. Across the whole study: Some COVID-19 samples were acute and others convalescent; all came from the United States, Italy and Spain. PBMCs, B-cell-depleted T cells, or T cells were the source of the cDNA or gDNA that made up the material.

Deletions cut 6 bases from V and 0 bases from J, with 5 bases between. In germline, CDR1 is MNHEY, CDR2 SVGAGI. There are 12 residues in the CDR3. Original data processing: Scientists estimated how many nucleated cells there were by amplifying reference gene primers. TCRdb's copy holds only in-frame clones and misses some; the assay was immunoSEQ multiplex PCR. V and J calls and clone size are those listed in that table; D and trimming were worked out from the DNA. The sample has 75,000 to 100,000 clones; 82% are singletons. This clone was seen once. The chain recombines TRBV6-5 with TRBJ1-2; no definite D call. Specimen: peripheral blood. The clonotype comes from a human donor in a cohort sampled during active COVID-19. CDR3 DNA: TGTGCCAGCAGGTCTCCTAACTATGGCTACACCTTC. This sequence encodes CASRSPNYGYTF.